Shown below are 18 T cell receptor beta chains from a single sample sequenced in a study of low-dose radiotherapy and immunotherapy resistance in tumors. Specified time point: after trial treatment. Documented treatment: LDRT plus nivolumab, ipilimumab, low-dose cyclophosphamide and aspirin (RACIN trial). Covering alpha and beta chains, TRAV- and TRBV-specific primers were used for the first-strand cDNA. It was with a constant-region primer and a V-primer adapter that TCRs were amplified over roughly 19 PCR cycles. Each CDR3 protein gets one entry after TCRdb re-called the reads with MiXCR. The data hold 39,000 or so distinct CDR3 sequences, with less than 25% observed a single time. The sample here was PBMCs, taken after low-dose radiotherapy plus immunotherapy. All receptors come from a female donor with ovarian cancer.

This clonotype was counted many times. The rearrangement joins TRBV4-2 to TRBJ2-2; 9 positions match TRBD2. The CDR3 is 18 amino acids. Germline trimming cut 1 base from V and 4 bases from J; bases unmatched to any gene: 10. Germline CDR1 reads LGHNA; CDR2 reads YNFKEQ. Here the CDR3 reads CASSQGGGAGGITGELFF. CDR3 bases: TGTGCCAGCAGCCAAGGAGGTGGAGCGGGGGGTATCACCGGGGAGCTGTTTTTT.

This clonotype showed up many times. The chain uses TRBV20-1 and TRBJ1-2; D is perhaps TRBD1 (5 bases). Trimming pared 2 bases from V and 4 bases from J, leaving 14 bases between. The CDR3 extends over 14 amino acids. Per the germline V gene, CDR1 is DFQATT and CDR2 is SNEGSKA (reference sequence). The CDR3 region has the DNA TGCAGTGCTAGACACCAGGGTGGGGGCTATGGCTACACCTTC. This translates into CSARHQGGGYGYTF.

This clonotype rates as medium-sized. The chain joins TRBV28 to TRBJ2-3, with D unclear. Germline values: CDR1 MDHEN, CDR2 SYDVKM. V lost 10 bases, J lost 5 bases, and 19 bases lay in between. The CDR3 is 14 amino acids. The CDR3 loop is CATQITLLGDTQYF. DNA of the CDR3: TGTGCCACCCAGATTACCTTATTGGGAGATACGCAGTATTTT.

This clonotype turned up a few times. The rearrangement joins TRBV6-4 to TRBJ2-1; unclear D gene. Trimming shortened V by 6 bases and J by 0 bases, and 21 bases separated the two germline ends. The CDR3 is 18 amino acids. In germline, CDR1 is MRHNA, CDR2 SNTAGT. As DNA, the CDR3 is TGTGCCAGCAGCCCGGACGGCTCACTGTTAAGCTCCTACAATGAGCAGTTCTTC. This translates into CASSPDGSLLSSYNEQFF.

In this sample, this clonotype turned up many times. The chain is built from TRBV20-1 and TRBJ2-3; 9 positions match TRBD2. After removal of 3 bases from V and 4 bases from J, the junction contained 2 bases not matched to a gene. This CDR3 is 13 amino acids long. CDR1 is DFQATT, CDR2 SNEGSKA, per germline (reference sequence). The CDR3 bases are TGCAGTGCTAGGGGACTAGCCGCAGATACGCAGTATTTT. This sequence encodes CSARGLAADTQYF.

Ten or more counts support this clonotype. The chain is built from TRBV30 and TRBJ2-7; 7 positions match TRBD1. The V segment lost 4 bases and the J segment 3 bases; nucleotides outside the gene matches: 6. Germline V gene data show CDR1 as GTSNPN and CDR2 as SVGIG (reference sequence). This CDR3 is built from 13 residues. The CDR3 coding sequence is TGTGCCTGGACCCCCGGGACAGTCTACGAGCAGTACTTC. Translation: CAWTPGTVYEQYF. The full variable domain, in which reference TRBV30 and TRBJ2-7 provide the parts outside the CDR3, is SQTIHQWPATLVQPVGSPLSLECTVEGTSNPNLYWYRQAAGRGLQLLFYSVGIGQISSEVPQNLSASRPQDRQFILSSKKLLLSDSGFYLCAWTPGTVYEQYFGPGTRLTVT.

At least ten counts were recorded for this clonotype. At one of its ends the junction is not consistent with the germline gene, which may arise from a read error. The V and J genes are TRBV7-7 and TRBJ2-7; D is undetermined. The CDR3 is made up of 13 amino acids. Germline assignment: CDR1 SSHAT and CDR2 FNYEAQ (reference sequence). In DNA, the CDR3 is TGTGCTAGCAGCCCTCCCGGGTCCTACGAGCAGTACTTC. As protein: CASSPPGSYEQYF.

The table lists this clonotype with many counts. V gene TRBV6-5 combines with J gene TRBJ2-2, with D possibly matching TRBD1 (7 bases). This CDR3 comprises 17 residues. V dropped 5 bases and J dropped 2 bases, with 18 bases sitting between them. The V gene's germline CDR1 is MNHEY and CDR2 SVGAGI. The CDR3 loop reads CASSLLGGGTNTGELFF. In nucleotides, the CDR3 is TGTGCCAGCAGTCTTTTAGGGGGCGGGACAAACACCGGGGAGCTGTTTTTT.

Concerning this clonotype: A read error may produce the germline difference seen at one junction end. The chain uses TRBV5-8 and TRBJ2-7, with D perhaps TRBD2 (6 bases). This CDR3 has 14 amino acids. Per germline, CDR1 SGHTS and CDR2 YDEGEE. The CDR3 sequence: CASSWAGPPYEQGF. CDR3 DNA sequence: TGTGCCAGCAGCTGGGCGGGACCTCCCTACGAGCAGGGCTTC.

This clonotype was recorded many times. The chain couples TRBV29-1 to TRBJ2-5; 7 nucleotides agree with TRBD2. Unmatched junction bases numbered 4, after V lost 7 bases and J lost 2 bases. There are 12 residues in the CDR3. Looked up from germline, CDR1 is SQVTM and CDR2 is ANQGSEA. Here the CDR3 reads CSAGGGQETQYF. The CDR3 DNA reads as TGCAGCGCCGGGGGAGGGCAAGAGACCCAGTACTTC.

This clonotype was seen repeatedly, ten times or more. The gene calls are TRBV20-1 and TRBJ1-1; no firm D call. The CDR3 is 15 residues long. The germline V gene encodes CDR1 DFQATT and CDR2 SNEGSKA (reference sequence). Trimming cost V 5 bases and J 1 base, with 17 bases left between them. CDR3: CSALGPTRPNTEAFF. The DNA for the CDR3 is TGCAGTGCTCTCGGACCCACACGGCCGAACACTGAAGCTTTCTTT.

This clonotype was counted at least ten times. V gene TRBV2 combines with J gene TRBJ2-1; 7 bases fit TRBD2. This CDR3 has 15 amino acids. Germline CDR1 reads SNHLY; CDR2 reads FYNNEI. With 3 bases clipped from V and 5 bases from J, the junction kept 7 bases outside the gene matches. In DNA, the CDR3 is TGTGCCAGCAGTGAGGAGGGGAGGGTCGACAATGAGCAGTTCTTC. It translates to CASSEEGRVDNEQFF. Using reference TRBV2 and TRBJ2-1 for the parts outside the CDR3, the full variable domain is EPEVTQTPSHQVTQMGQEVILRCVPISNHLYFYWYRQILGQKVEFLVSFYNNEISEKSEIFDDQFSVERPDGSNFTLKIRSTKLEDSAMYFCASSEEGRVDNEQFFGPGTRLTVL.

This clonotype has only one observation. The chain uses TRBV20-1 and TRBJ2-3; TRBD2 matches at 9 bases. Germline values: CDR1 DFQATT, CDR2 SNEGSKA (reference sequence). Trimming removed 0 bases from V and 1 base from J; junction bases left unmatched: 5. The CDR3 runs 16 residues. The CDR3 coding sequence is TGCAGTGCTAGAGATTTTAGCGGGAGCGGCACAGATACGCAGTATTTT. Translated, it gives CSARDFSGSGTDTQYF.

This clonotype has a count of ten or more. V usage is TRBV30 and J usage is TRBJ1-1, with D perhaps matching TRBD1 (5 bases). Trimming cost V 4 bases and J 5 bases, with 14 bases left between them. Germline loops: CDR1 GTSNPN, CDR2 SVGIG (reference sequence). This CDR3 has 13 residues. The CDR3 loop reads CAWTGSGPTEAFF. CDR3 DNA: TGTGCCTGGACCGGGTCGGGGCCTACTGAAGCTTTCTTT.

The table lists this clonotype with many counts. The chain is built from TRBV28 and TRBJ2-7; the D gene could be TRBD1 or TRBD2 (5 bases each). Germline V gene sequence: CDR1 MDHEN, CDR2 SYDVKM. The CDR3 consists of 16 residues. The germline V and J ends were trimmed by 1 base and 1 base, with 14 bases remaining between them. CDR3 in amino acids: CASSLFRGVSSYEQYF. CDR3 DNA sequence: TGTGCCAGCAGTTTATTTCGGGGCGTCAGTTCCTACGAGCAGTACTTC.

This clonotype was detected a few times. This chain connects TRBV9 to TRBJ2-2, with D hard to call. Trimming took off 0 bases at V and 1 base at J, with 4 bases between the two ends. This CDR3 has 14 residues. Germline CDR1 SGDLS, CDR2 YYNGEE. The CDR3 region has the DNA TGTGCCAGCAGCGTAGTCCTGAACACCGGGGAGCTGTTTTTT. It encodes CASSVVLNTGELFF.

Note on this clonotype: The limits of the CDR3 on the DNA are not certain, so only TCRdb's listed CDR3 is given. The rearrangement uses TRBV21-1 and TRBJ2-2; the table's TRBD1 call for D was not verified on the DNA. TRBV21-1 is noted as a pseudogene. Inclusive of both ends, the CDR3 amounts to 20 amino acids. The CDR3: CASSKALPDLNTGELFFFFF.

This chain uses TRBV5-1 with TRBJ2-5; D uncertain. CDR3 size: 13 residues. Germline CDR1 is SGHRS and CDR2 is YFSETQ. The V and J ends lost 0 bases and 3 bases respectively, with 6 bases between them. Written as DNA, the CDR3 is TGCGCCAGCAGCTTGGAAAGGGAAGAGACCCAGTACTTC. Translating it yields CASSLEREETQYF. Full variable domain (rest looked up from reference TRBV5-1 and TRBJ2-5): KAGVTQTPRYLIKTRGQQVTLSCSPISGHRSVSWYQQTPGQGLQFLFEYFSETQRNKGNFPGRFSGRQFSNSRSEMNVSTLELGDSALYLCASSLEREETQYFGPGTRLLVL.